This T cell receptor (beta chain) emerged from a study of blood T cell repertoires in COVID-19. Whole-study context: The United States, Italy and Spain provided the acute and convalescent COVID-19 samples. PBMCs, B-cell-depleted T cells, or T cells were the source of the cDNA or gDNA that made up the material.

In the source study's methods: How many nucleated cells were present was estimated from reference gene primer amplification. Generated by immunoSEQ multiplex PCR, the TCRdb table keeps only in-frame clones and is missing some. Clone size and V and J calls were adopted from that table, with D and trimming inferred from the DNA. The table lists over 85,000 clones, around nine tenths of them singletons. CDR1 SGHNT and CDR2 YYREEE come from the germline V gene (reference sequence). The ends lost 0 bases at V and 9 bases at J; junction bases unmatched: 7. This CDR3 region has 15 residues. The chain recombines TRBV5-4 with TRBJ2-1, with TRBD2 matching over 9 bases. This receptor was identified in a man between 45 and 60 years old with active COVID-19. The sample comprised peripheral blood. As DNA, the CDR3 is TGTGCCAGCAGCTTGGAGGCGGGGGGGCAGGTTGAGCAGTTCTTC. Translating it yields CASSLEAGGQVEQFF.